The 12 T cell receptor beta chains in this list originate from one sample, sequenced in a study of T cells in tumors after PD-1 blockade (dated by TCRdb to between 2018 and 2021). Libraries were constructed by the immunoSEQ multiplex PCR assay. TCRdb carries this immuneACCESS record with in-frame sequences only. Its versions omit some clonotypes, under half of them owing to an unresolved V gene in the studies checked, with the rest unexplained. Across this sample there are 10,000 to 15,000 clones, with roughly 60% seen only once. Around a quarter of the sample rests with the top ten. The time point label, as the study defines it: before anti-PD-1 therapy. This specimen was tumor tissue, taken before anti-PD-1 treatment. The receptors here all came from a human donor with cutaneous squamous cell carcinoma.

V is TRBV30 and J is TRBJ1-2; D perhaps matches TRBD1 (5 bases). CDR1 and CDR2 from the germline V gene are GTSNPN and SVGIG (reference sequence). The V gene lost 2 bases and the J gene lost 4 bases, with 11 bases spanning the gap. The CDR3 loop spans 13 amino acids. CDR3: CAWSKGLGYGYTF. CDR3 nucleotides: TGTGCCTGGAGTAAGGGGTTAGGCTATGGCTACACCTTC. Based on the CDR3 plus reference TRBV30 and TRBJ1-2, the full variable domain is SQTIHQWPATLVQPVGSPLSLECTVEGTSNPNLYWYRQAAGRGLQLLFYSVGIGQISSEVPQNLSASRPQDRQFILSSKKLLLSDSGFYLCAWSKGLGYGYTFGSGTRLTVV.

The rearrangement links TRBV6-5 to TRBJ2-5; D remains unclear. V lost 4 bases, J lost 7 bases, and 13 bases lay in between. The CDR3 loop spans 13 amino acids. Per the germline V gene, CDR1 is MNHEY and CDR2 is SVGAGI. For the CDR3, the DNA is TGTGCCAGCAGTTCGGACCTCCGTGGGACCCAGTACTTC. Protein sequence: CASSSDLRGTQYF.

The chain is built from TRBV7-3 and TRBJ2-3; 7 positions agree with TRBD2. The CDR3 spans 14 residues. The germline V gene has CDR1 SGHTA and CDR2 FQGTGA. J gave up 5 bases and V 5 bases, and 7 bases lay outside the gene matches. CDR3 DNA sequence: TGTGCCAGCAGCAATGGCGGGAGCGGAGATACGCAGTATTTT. Translation gives CASSNGGSGDTQYF.

This clone appeared a few times. This chain uses TRBV19 with TRBJ2-7; D is possibly TRBD2 (5 bases). Trimming removed 2 bases at V and 2 bases at J, with 13 bases between. This CDR3 comprises 15 residues. Germline V gene data show CDR1 as LNHDA and CDR2 as SQIVND (reference sequence). In DNA, the CDR3 is TGTGCCAGTAGTATAAGCGGACTGACCGCCTACGAGCAGTACTTC. Translated: CASSISGLTAYEQYF.

The chain couples TRBV28 to TRBJ2-1, with 8 bases lining up with TRBD2. The CDR3 covers 16 residues. Germline values: CDR1 MDHEN, CDR2 SYDVKM. V lost 1 base and J lost 10; bases outside the gene matches: 12. The CDR3 here is CASSLLGGASGSEQFF. The CDR3 nucleotides read TGTGCCAGCAGTTTATTGGGGGGGGCAAGCGGGAGCGAGCAGTTCTTC.

This clone was detected once. The chain combines TRBV18 with TRBJ2-3; 12 bases fit TRBD2. Germline V CDR1 and CDR2: KGHSH, LQKENI. This CDR3 comprises 16 residues. The V and J ends lost 5 bases and 5 bases, in that order; junction bases with no gene match: 8. CDR3 nucleotide sequence: TGTGCCAGCTCAATACTAGCGGGGGGAAGTGAAGATACGCAGTATTTT. It codes for CASSILAGGSEDTQYF.

This clone is medium-sized in the sample. V usage is TRBV9 and J usage is TRBJ2-1, with D perhaps TRBD2 (7 bases). Trimming removed 4 bases from V and 3 bases from J, with 20 bases in between. Germline V lookup: CDR1 SGDLS, CDR2 YYNGEE. The CDR3 is 17 amino acids. CDR3 loop: CASSPRGGEGGYNEQFF. CDR3 DNA sequence: TGTGCCAGCAGCCCCCGTGGTGGGGAGGGGGGCTACAATGAGCAGTTCTTC.

CDR3 loop: CASSFMNRQVHEQYF. In nucleotides, the CDR3 is TGTGCCAGCAGCTTCATGAACAGGCAAGTGCACGAGCAGTACTTC. This rearrangement joins TRBV5-4 to TRBJ2-7, with D maybe TRBD1 (5 bases). The CDR3 totals 15 residues. The germline CDR1 and CDR2 sequences are SGHNT and YYREEE (reference sequence). Trimming removed 2 bases from V and 5 bases from J, with 17 bases in between.

The chain uses TRBV2 and TRBJ1-5, with TRBD1 matching over 8 bases. Looked up from germline, CDR1 is SNHLY and CDR2 is FYNNEI. This CDR3 has 15 residues. V trimming: 4 bases; J trimming: 5 bases; junction bases outside the gene matches: 7. The CDR3 nucleotides are TGTGCCAGCAGTGGGACAGGGACGAGTTATCAGCCCCAGCATTTT. This translates into CASSGTGTSYQPQHF. Filled out from reference TRBV2 and TRBJ1-5, the complete variable domain reads EPEVTQTPSHQVTQMGQEVILRCVPISNHLYFYWYRQILGQKVEFLVSFYNNEISEKSEIFDDQFSVERPDGSNFTLKIRSTKLEDSAMYFCASSGTGTSYQPQHFGDGTRLSIL.

This clone appeared once. This chain joins TRBV3-1 (or the pseudogene TRBV3-2) and TRBJ1-2; 9 bases are shared with TRBD1. Germline lookup yields CDR1 LGHDT and CDR2 YNNKEL (reference sequence). J was trimmed by 2 bases and V by 8 bases; bases with no gene match: 12. The CDR3 is made up of 16 amino acids. CDR3 amino acids: CASQGGQGSINYGYTF. CDR3 in DNA: TGTGCCAGCCAGGGGGGACAGGGAAGTATAAACTATGGCTACACCTTC.

The rearrangement uses TRBV27 and TRBJ1-1; weak D call: TRBD1 (5 bases). V dropped 6 bases and J dropped 11 bases, with 22 bases sitting between them. The CDR3 spans 14 residues. Germline V lookup: CDR1 MNHEY, CDR2 SMNVEV (reference sequence). CDR3 protein: CASRPPGTMLAAFF. The CDR3 coding sequence is TGTGCCAGCAGACCTCCGGGGACCATGTTGGCGGCTTTCTTT.

V and J are TRBV18 and TRBJ1-4; no definite D call. Germline V gene data show CDR1 as KGHSH and CDR2 as LQKENI. The CDR3 length is 13 residues. V gave up 3 bases and J gave up 8 bases, with 10 bases separating them. The CDR3 region has the DNA TGTGCCAGCTCACCGGGGTTAGGCGAAAAACTGTTTTTT. It encodes CASSPGLGEKLFF.